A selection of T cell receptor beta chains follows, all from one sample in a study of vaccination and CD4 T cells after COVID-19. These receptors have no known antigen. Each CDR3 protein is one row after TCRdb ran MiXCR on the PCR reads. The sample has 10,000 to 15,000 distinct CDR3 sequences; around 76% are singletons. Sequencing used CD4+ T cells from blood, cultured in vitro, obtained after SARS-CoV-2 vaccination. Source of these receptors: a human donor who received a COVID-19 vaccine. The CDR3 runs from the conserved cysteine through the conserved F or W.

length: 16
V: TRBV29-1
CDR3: CSVTLSGTGYNQPQHF

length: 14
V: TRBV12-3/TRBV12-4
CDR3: CASSLQEANTEAFF

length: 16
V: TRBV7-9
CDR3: CASSLVTGLGGETQYF

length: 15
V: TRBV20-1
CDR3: CSARVMGRTNTEAFF

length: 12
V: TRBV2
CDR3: CASQSVQETQYF

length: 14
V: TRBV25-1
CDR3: CASSADHATETQYF

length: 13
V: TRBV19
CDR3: CASRQGRPGPQHF

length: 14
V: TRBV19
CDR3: CASSQPRDGTEAFF

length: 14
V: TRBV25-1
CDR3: CASSDRGSGEKLFF

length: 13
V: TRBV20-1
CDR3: CSADGPINEKLFF

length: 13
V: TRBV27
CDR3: CASRQASSYEQYF

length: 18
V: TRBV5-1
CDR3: CASNPTPEPGQDNYGYTF

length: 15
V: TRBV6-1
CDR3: CASTETGGGRSPLHF

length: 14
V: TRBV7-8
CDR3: CASSSRGGRETQYF

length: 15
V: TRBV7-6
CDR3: CASSSGTSGSETQYF

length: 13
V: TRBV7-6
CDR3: CASSQQLAETQYF

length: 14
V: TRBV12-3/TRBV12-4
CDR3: CASSLASADTEAFF

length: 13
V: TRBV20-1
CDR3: CSASRSAYNEQFF

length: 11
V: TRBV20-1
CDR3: CSAERNNEQFF

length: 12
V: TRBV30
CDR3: CAGNRENTEAFF

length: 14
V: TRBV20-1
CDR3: CSAHHGAWSQPQHF

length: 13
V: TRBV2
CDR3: CASSEKGGDTQYF

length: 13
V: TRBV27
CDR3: CASSRGNNYGYTF

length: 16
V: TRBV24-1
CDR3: CATSDQGQSSNYGYTF

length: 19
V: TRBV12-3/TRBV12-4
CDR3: CASSLRWGAGTTSTDTQYF

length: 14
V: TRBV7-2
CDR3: CASSLDPGSYEQYF

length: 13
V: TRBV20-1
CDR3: CSAKRGGQNIQYF

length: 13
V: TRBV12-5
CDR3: CASGSSGNQPQHF

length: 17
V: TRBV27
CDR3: CASSPKIQGRSNQPQHF

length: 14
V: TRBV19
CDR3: CASSPGTGRSPLHF

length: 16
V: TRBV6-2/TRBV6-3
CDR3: CASSPGQPGSNQPQHF

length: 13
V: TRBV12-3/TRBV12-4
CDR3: CASRSGTVYGYTF

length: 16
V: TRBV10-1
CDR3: CASSSGLAGGTDTQYF

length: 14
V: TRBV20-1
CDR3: CSARDPGGQETQYF

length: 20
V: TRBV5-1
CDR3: CASRVSIWTSGSTDTGELFF

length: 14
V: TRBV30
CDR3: CAWSPDRGNYGYTF

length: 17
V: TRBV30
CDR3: CAWSDGRTGGAGEKLFF

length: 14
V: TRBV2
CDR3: CASSGMQYSDTQYF

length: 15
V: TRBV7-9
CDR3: CASSLGRYSGNTIYF

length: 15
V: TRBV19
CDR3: CASSIAARGKAEAFF

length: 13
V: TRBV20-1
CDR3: CSARDTRNTEAFF

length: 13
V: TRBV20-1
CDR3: CSARGDRGQPQHF

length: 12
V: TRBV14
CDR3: CASSPQGFEAFF

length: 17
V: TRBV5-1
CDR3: CASSLKQTATMNTEAFF

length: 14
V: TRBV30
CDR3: CAWRDRGRNTEAFF

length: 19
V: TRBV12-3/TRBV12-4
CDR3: CASSSSFGRGRTNTGELFF

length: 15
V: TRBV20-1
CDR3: CSARDTMLLGVGYTF

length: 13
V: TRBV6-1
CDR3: CASRPDANYGYTF

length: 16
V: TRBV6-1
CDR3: CASSEFQGAVGYGYTF

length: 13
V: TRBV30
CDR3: CAWKTESNYGYTF

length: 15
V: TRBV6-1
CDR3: CASSRQATYPLVYTF

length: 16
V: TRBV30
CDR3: CAWSPQKGYSNQPQHF

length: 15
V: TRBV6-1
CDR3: CASSDWGAGSNEQFF

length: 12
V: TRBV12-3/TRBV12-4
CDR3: CASRWGTDTQYF

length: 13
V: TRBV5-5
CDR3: CASKDRGYNEQFF

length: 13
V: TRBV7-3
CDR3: CASSRDETGELFF

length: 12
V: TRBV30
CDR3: CAWSGGVYEQYF